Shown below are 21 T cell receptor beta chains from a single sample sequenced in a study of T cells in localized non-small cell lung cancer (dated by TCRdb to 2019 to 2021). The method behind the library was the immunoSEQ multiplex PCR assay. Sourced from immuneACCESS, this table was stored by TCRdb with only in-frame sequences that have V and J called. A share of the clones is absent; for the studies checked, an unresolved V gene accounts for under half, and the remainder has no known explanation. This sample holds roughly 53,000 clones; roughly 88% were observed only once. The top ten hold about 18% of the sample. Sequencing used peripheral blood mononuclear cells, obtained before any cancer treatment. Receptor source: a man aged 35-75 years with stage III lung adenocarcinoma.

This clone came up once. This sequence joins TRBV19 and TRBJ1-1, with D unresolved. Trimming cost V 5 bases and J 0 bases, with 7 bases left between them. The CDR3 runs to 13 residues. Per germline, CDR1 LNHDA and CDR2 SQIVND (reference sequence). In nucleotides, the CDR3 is TGTGCCAGTAGTTTAGCAGTGAACACTGAAGCTTTCTTT. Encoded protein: CASSLAVNTEAFF.

The CDR3 sequence is CASGFHTGSSGQFF. The CDR3 DNA is TGTGCTAGTGGTTTTCACACGGGTTCTTCGGGGCAGTTCTTC. This chain links TRBV12-5 with TRBJ2-1; D remains unclear. The CDR3 loop spans 14 amino acids. V was cut by 3 bases and J by 12 bases, with 18 bases left in between. CDR1 LGHNT and CDR2 FRNRAP come from the germline V gene.

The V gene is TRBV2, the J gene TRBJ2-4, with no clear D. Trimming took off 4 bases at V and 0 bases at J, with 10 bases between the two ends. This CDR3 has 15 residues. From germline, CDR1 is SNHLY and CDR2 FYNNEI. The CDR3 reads CASSVQPLAKNIQYF. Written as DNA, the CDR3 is TGTGCCAGCAGTGTACAGCCACTAGCCAAAAACATTCAGTACTTC.

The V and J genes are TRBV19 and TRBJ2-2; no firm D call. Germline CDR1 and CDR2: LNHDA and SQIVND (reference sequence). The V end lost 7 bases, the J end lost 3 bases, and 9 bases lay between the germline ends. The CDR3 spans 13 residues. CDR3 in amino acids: CASIFEDTGELFF. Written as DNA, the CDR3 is TGTGCCAGTATCTTCGAAGACACCGGGGAGCTGTTTTTT.

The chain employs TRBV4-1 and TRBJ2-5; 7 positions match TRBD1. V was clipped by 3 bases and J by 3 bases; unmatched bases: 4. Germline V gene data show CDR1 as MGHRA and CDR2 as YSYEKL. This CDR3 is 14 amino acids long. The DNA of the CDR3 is TGCGCCAGCAGCCATCTGCAGGGGGAAGAGACCCAGTACTTC. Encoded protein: CASSHLQGEETQYF.

The chain's CDR3 is CASSRSGRAEDTQYF. CDR3 sequence (DNA): TGCGCCAGCAGCCGTAGCGGGAGGGCCGAAGATACGCAGTATTTT. The chain has TRBV5-1 and TRBJ2-3; 11 nucleotides match TRBD2. From germline, CDR1 is SGHRS and CDR2 YFSETQ. The CDR3 is 15 amino acids. The V and J ends lost 4 bases and 5 bases, in that order; junction bases with no gene match: 6.

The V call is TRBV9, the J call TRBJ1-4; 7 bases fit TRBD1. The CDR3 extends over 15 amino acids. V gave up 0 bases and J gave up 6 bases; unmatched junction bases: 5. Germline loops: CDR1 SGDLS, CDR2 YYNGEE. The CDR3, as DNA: TGTGCCAGCAGCGTAGGACAGGGAGTGGATGAAAAACTGTTTTTT. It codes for CASSVGQGVDEKLFF.

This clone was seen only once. The CDR3 spells CASRGLGNEQFF. In nucleotides, the CDR3 is TGTGCCAGCAGGGGACTAGGTAATGAGCAGTTCTTC. The chain recombines TRBV6-6 with TRBJ2-1; TRBD2 aligns across 8 bases. With 6 bases clipped from V and 7 bases from J, the junction kept 2 bases outside the gene matches. CDR1 MNHNY and CDR2 SVGAGI come from the germline V gene (reference sequence). This CDR3 has 12 amino acids.

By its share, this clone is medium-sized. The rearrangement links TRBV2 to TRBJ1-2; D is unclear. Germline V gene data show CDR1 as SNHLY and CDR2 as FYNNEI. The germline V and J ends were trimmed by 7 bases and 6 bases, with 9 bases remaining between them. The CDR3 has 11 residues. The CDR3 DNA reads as TGTGCCAGCATGCAGAACAATGGCTACACCTTC. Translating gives CASMQNNGYTF.

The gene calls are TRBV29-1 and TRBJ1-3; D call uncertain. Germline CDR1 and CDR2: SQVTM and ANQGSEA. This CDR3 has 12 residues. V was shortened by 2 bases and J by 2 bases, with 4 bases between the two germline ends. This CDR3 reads CSVEQPGNTIYF. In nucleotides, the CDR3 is TGCAGCGTTGAACAACCTGGAAACACCATATATTTT.

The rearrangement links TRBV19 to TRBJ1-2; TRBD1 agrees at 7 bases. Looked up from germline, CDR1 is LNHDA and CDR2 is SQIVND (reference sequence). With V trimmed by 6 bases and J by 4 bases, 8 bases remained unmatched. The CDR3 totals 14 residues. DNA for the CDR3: TGTGCCAGTAGACCCGGACAGGATCTCTATGGCTACACCTTC. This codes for CASRPGQDLYGYTF.

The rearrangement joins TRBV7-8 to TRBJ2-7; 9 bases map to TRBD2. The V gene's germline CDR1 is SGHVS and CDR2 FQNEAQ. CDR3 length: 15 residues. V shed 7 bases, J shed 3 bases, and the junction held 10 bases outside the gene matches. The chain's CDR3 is CASTSRTSDNYEQYF. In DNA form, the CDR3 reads TGTGCCAGCACCTCTAGGACTAGCGATAACTACGAGCAGTACTTC.

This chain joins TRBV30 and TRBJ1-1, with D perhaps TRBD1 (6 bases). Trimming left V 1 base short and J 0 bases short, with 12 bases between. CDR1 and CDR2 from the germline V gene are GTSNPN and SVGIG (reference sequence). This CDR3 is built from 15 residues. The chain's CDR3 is CAWSATGVMNTEAFF. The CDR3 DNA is TGTGCCTGGAGTGCGACAGGTGTAATGAACACTGAAGCTTTCTTT.

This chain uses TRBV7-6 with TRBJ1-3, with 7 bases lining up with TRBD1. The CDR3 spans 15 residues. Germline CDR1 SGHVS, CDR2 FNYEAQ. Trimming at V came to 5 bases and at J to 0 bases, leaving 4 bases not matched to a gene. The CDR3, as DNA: TGTGCCAGCAGCCCGACAGGGTTCTCTGGAAACACCATATATTTT. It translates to CASSPTGFSGNTIYF.

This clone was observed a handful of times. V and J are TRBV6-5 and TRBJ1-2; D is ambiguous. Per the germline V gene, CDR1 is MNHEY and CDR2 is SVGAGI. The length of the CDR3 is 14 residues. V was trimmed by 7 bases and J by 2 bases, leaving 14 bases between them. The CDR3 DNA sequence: TGTGCCAGCATCTTCCTAGGACTGAACTATGGCTACACCTTC. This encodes CASIFLGLNYGYTF.

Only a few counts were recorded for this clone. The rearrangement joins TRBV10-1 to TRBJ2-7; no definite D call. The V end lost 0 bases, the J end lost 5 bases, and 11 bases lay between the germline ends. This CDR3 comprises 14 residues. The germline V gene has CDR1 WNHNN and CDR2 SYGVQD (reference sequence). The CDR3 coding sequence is TGCGCCAGCAGTGAGTCGATGCCAGCGAACGAGCAGTACTTC. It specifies CASSESMPANEQYF.

As DNA, the CDR3 is TGTGCCAGCAGCTTAGGAGGATTTGGTTACGAGCAGTACTTC. Translating it yields CASSLGGFGYEQYF. The J gene is TRBJ2-7, the V gene TRBV5-5; TRBD2 might be the D (5 bases). Germline-derived CDR1 and CDR2 are SGHKS and YYEKEE (reference sequence). CDR3 length: 14 amino acids. Trimming shortened V by 2 bases and J by 4 bases, and 13 bases separated the two germline ends.

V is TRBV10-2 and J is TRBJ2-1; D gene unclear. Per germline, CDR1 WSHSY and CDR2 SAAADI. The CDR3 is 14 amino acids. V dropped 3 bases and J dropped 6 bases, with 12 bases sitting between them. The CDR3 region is CASSDLVAGNEQFF. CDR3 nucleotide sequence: TGCGCCAGCAGTGACCTGGTAGCCGGCAATGAGCAGTTCTTC.

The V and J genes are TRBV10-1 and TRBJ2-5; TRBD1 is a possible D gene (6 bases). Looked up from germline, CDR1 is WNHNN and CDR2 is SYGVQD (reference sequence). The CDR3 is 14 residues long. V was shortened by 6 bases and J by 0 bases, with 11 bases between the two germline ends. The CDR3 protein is CASRAGQHQETQYF. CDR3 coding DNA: TGCGCCAGCAGGGCCGGACAGCACCAAGAGACCCAGTACTTC.

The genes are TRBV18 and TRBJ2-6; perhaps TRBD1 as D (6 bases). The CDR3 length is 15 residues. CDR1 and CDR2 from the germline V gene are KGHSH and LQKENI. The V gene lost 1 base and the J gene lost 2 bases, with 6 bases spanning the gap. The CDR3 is CASSPQGAGANVLTF. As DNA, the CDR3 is TGTGCCAGCTCACCACAGGGGGCTGGGGCCAACGTCCTGACTTTC.

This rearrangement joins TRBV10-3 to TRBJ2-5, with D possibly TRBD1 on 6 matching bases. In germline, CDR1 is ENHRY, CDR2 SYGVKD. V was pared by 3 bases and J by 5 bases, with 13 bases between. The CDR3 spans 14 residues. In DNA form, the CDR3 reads TGTGCCATCAGTGATTCAACAGGGTCCGAGACCCAGTACTTC. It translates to CAISDSTGSETQYF.